This entry is about one T cell receptor (beta chain). This CDR3 is 16 amino acids long. The trim removed 4 bases at V and 4 bases at J, leaving 4 bases unmatched. Per germline, CDR1 KGHDR and CDR2 SFDVKD. Authors' methods: Scientists estimated how many nucleated cells there were by amplifying reference gene primers. Clones were sequenced by immunoSEQ multiplex PCR, and TCRdb holds only the in-frame ones, with some missing. V and J calls plus clone size are reproduced from that table; the DNA served to infer D and trimming. The sample yields over 250,000 clones, approximately 92% seen once. The data originate from a study of blood T cell repertoires in COVID-19. The wider study: The cDNA or gDNA used as material had been derived from T cells, B-cell-depleted T cells, or PBMCs.

Sequencing was carried out using PBMCs or T cells enriched from blood (not recorded which). The TCR was taken from a woman in her twenties or thirties who had recovered from COVID-19. V and J are TRBV24-1 and TRBJ2-3; TRBD2 matches at 13 bases. CDR3 amino acids: CATSDRTSGRADTQYF. CDR3 sequence (DNA): TGTGCCACCAGTGACCGGACTAGCGGGAGAGCAGATACGCAGTATTTT.